One T cell receptor beta chain is described in this entry. Sequencing was performed with immunoSEQ multiplex PCR; in TCRdb, only in-frame clones are kept and a portion is missing. The table lists under 200,000 clones, nearly 96% of them singletons. Germline CDR1 reads MNHEY; CDR2 reads SVGAGI. The CDR3 runs 11 residues. Trimming removed 9 bases from V and 8 bases from J, with 11 bases in between. This entry is derived from a study of control samples from healthy donors and cancer patients. The chain carries TRBV6-5 and TRBJ1-3; D possibly corresponds to TRBD1 (5 bases). The origin of this receptor is a woman aged 25 to 45 in good health. Sequenced material: blood. Here the CDR3 DNA reads TGTGCCAGTGCCAGGGTTTACACCATATATTTT. It yields the protein CASARVYTIYF.